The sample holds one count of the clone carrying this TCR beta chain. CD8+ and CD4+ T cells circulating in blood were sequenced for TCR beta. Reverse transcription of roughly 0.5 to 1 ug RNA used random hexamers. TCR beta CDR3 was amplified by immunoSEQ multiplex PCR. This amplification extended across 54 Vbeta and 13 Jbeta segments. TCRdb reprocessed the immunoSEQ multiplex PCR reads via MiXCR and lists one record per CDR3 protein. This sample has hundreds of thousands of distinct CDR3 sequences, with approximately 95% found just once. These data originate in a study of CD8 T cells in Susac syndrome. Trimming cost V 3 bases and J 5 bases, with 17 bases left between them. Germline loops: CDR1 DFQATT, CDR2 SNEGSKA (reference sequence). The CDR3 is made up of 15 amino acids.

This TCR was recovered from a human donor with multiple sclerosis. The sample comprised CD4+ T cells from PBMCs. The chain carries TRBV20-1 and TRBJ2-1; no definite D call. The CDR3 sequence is CSASDGFMSHNEQFF. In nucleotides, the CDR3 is TGCAGTGCTAGTGACGGCTTCATGAGCCACAATGAGCAGTTCTTC.